A selection of T cell receptor beta chains follows, all from one sample in a study of cytomegalovirus exposure and HLA in healthy donors. Assay: immunoSEQ multiplex PCR; the TCRdb copy retains only in-frame clones and omits some. The sample holds 100,000 to 150,000 clones, approximately 81% seen once. The specimen sequenced was PBMCs. These receptors all stem from a male donor in good health and CMV-seronegative. The CDR3 runs from the conserved cysteine through the conserved F or W. The order of the fields is J gene, V gene, D gene, clone size, CDR3 DNA, CDR3 protein. D genes are given only for firm matches. Clone size appears in some rows only: once, few, many, or a class for an expanded clone.

J: TRBJ2-1; V: TRBV7-3; D: TRBD2; size: few; DNA: TGTGCCAGCAGCCTCGAGGGGGGACTAGCGGGAGGTCACGAGCAGTTCTTC; CDR3: CASSLEGGLAGGHEQFF
J: TRBJ2-1; V: TRBV9; D: NA; size: NA; DNA: TGTGCCAGCAGCGTCGACAGGTACTCCAACAATGAGCAGTTCTTC; CDR3: CASSVDRYSNNEQFF
J: TRBJ2-1; V: TRBV5-6; D: NA; size: NA; DNA: TGTGCCAGCAGCCTTAACAGGTATCATGAGCAGTTCTTC; CDR3: CASSLNRYHEQFF
J: TRBJ1-2; V: TRBV4-2; D: NA; size: NA; DNA: TGTGCCAGCAGCCTACGGATTGGCAGACATAACTATGGCTACACCTTC; CDR3: CASSLRIGRHNYGYTF
J: TRBJ1-2; V: TRBV5-6; D: NA; size: NA; DNA: TGTGCCAGCAGCTTTGGGGACTGGGACTATGGCTACACCTTC; CDR3: CASSFGDWDYGYTF
J: TRBJ2-2; V: TRBV6-5; D: TRBD1; size: NA; DNA: TGTGCCAGCAGTTACTCGGGGACAGGGGCGGCCGGGGAGCTGTTTTTT; CDR3: CASSYSGTGAAGELFF
J: TRBJ2-2; V: TRBV30; D: NA; size: NA; DNA: TGTGCCTGGACAGGGCGGAGGGCCGGGGAGCTGTTTTTT; CDR3: CAWTGRRAGELFF
J: TRBJ2-2; V: TRBV5-1; D: NA; size: NA; DNA: TGCGCCAGCAGCTTTCTAGCGAACACCGGGGAGCTGTTTTTT; CDR3: CASSFLANTGELFF
J: TRBJ1-1; V: TRBV19; D: NA; size: NA; DNA: TGTGCCAGTAGTATAGACCCGACAGGAGGACCCCATCGAGCTTTCTTT; CDR3: CASSIDPTGGPHRAFF
J: TRBJ2-5; V: TRBV9; D: NA; size: NA; DNA: TGTGCCAGCAGCGTAGAGGGTGGAGGGATCCAAGAGACCCAGTACTTC; CDR3: CASSVEGGGIQETQYF
J: TRBJ1-5; V: TRBV19; D: NA; size: NA; DNA: TGTGCCAGTAGTAACCGACAGTTTCATAGCAATCAGCCCCAGCATTTT; CDR3: CASSNRQFHSNQPQHF
J: TRBJ2-4; V: TRBV15; D: NA; size: NA; DNA: TGTGCCACCAGCACCCTCACCGGGACTCAAAACATTCAGTACTTC; CDR3: CATSTLTGTQNIQYF
J: TRBJ1-4; V: TRBV11-1; D: TRBD1; size: NA; DNA: TGTGCCAGCAGCCTCGGGACAGGAGAAAAACTGTTTTTT; CDR3: CASSLGTGEKLFF
J: TRBJ2-5; V: TRBV28; D: NA; size: NA; DNA: TGTGCCAGCAGTTTGTCGGGGGTGGGACAAGAGACCCAGTACTTC; CDR3: CASSLSGVGQETQYF
J: TRBJ2-3; V: TRBV4-2; D: NA; size: NA; DNA: TGTGCCAGCAGTTCTGACCCTAGTCTGTCAGATACGCAGTATTTT; CDR3: CASSSDPSLSDTQYF
J: TRBJ1-3; V: TRBV18; D: NA; size: NA; DNA: TGTGCCAGCTCACCTGAGTACAGCTCTGGAAACACCATATATTTT; CDR3: CASSPEYSSGNTIYF
J: TRBJ1-5; V: TRBV30; D: NA; size: NA; DNA: TGTGCCTGGAGTGTACTCCCGTCGAACCAGCCCCAGCATTTT; CDR3: CAWSVLPSNQPQHF
J: TRBJ2-3; V: TRBV2; D: NA; size: NA; DNA: TGTGCCAGCAGTGAAACGGGACACACAGATACACAGTATTTT; CDR3: CASSETGHTDTQYF
J: TRBJ1-2; V: TRBV28; D: TRBD1; size: once; DNA: TGTGCCAGCAGTTTACGGACCAGGACAGGGGAAGCGTTCGACTATGGCTACACCTTC; CDR3: CASSLRTRTGEAFDYGYTF
J: TRBJ2-1; V: TRBV27; D: TRBD1; size: NA; DNA: TGTGCCAGCAGCCTATTAGGAGGGACAGGGGACCGTGGTGAGCAGTTCTTC; CDR3: CASSLLGGTGDRGEQFF
J: TRBJ1-1; V: TRBV19; D: NA; size: NA; DNA: TGTGCCACGCGGGGGGGTGGGGTTCTGAACACTGAAGCTTTCTTT; CDR3: CATRGGGVLNTEAFF
J: TRBJ2-7; V: TRBV6-5; D: TRBD1; size: NA; DNA: TGTGCCAGCCATTTGACAGGGGTAGGATCCTACGAGCAGTACTTC; CDR3: CASHLTGVGSYEQYF
J: TRBJ2-2; V: TRBV6-5; D: TRBD1; size: few; DNA: TGTGCCAGCAGTTACCTCGCGGACAGGGCCGGGGAGCTGTTTTTT; CDR3: CASSYLADRAGELFF
J: TRBJ1-2; V: TRBV7-2; D: NA; size: few; DNA: TGTGCCAGCAGCCTCGCAGTGGGGGCGCAGAATGGCTACACCTTC; CDR3: CASSLAVGAQNGYTF
J: TRBJ1-4; V: TRBV25-1; D: NA; size: few; DNA: TGTGCCAGCAGTGATCCCGGACATTTTATTAATGAAAAACTGTTTTTT; CDR3: CASSDPGHFINEKLFF
J: TRBJ2-3; V: TRBV19; D: TRBD2; size: NA; DNA: TGTGCCAGTAGTATAGCCAGACTAGCGGCGAGCACAGATACGCAGTATTTT; CDR3: CASSIARLAASTDTQYF
J: TRBJ1-6; V: TRBV6-4; D: NA; size: NA; DNA: TGTGCCAGCAGTGACGGGTTTAGGGGGTCACCCCTCCACTTT; CDR3: CASSDGFRGSPLHF
J: TRBJ1-5; V: TRBV10-3; D: TRBD1; size: NA; DNA: TGTGCCATCAGCCGCACGGACAGGGCCAATCAGCCCCAGCATTTT; CDR3: CAISRTDRANQPQHF
J: TRBJ1-2; V: TRBV7-2; D: NA; size: few; DNA: TGTGCCAGCAGCCAACACAGGACCAATGGCTACACCTTC; CDR3: CASSQHRTNGYTF
J: TRBJ1-2; V: TRBV6-1; D: NA; size: NA; DNA: TGTGCCAGCAGCAGTTATGGCTACACCTTC; CDR3: CASSSYGYTF
J: TRBJ2-7; V: TRBV7-9; D: NA; size: NA; DNA: TGTGCCAGCAGCCCCCGGACTTTTTCTTCCTACGAGCAGTACTTC; CDR3: CASSPRTFSSYEQYF
J: TRBJ2-2; V: TRBV25-1; D: NA; size: NA; DNA: TGTGCCAGCAGTACCGACAGTAACACCGGGGAGCTGTTTTTT; CDR3: CASSTDSNTGELFF
J: TRBJ2-1; V: TRBV7-6; D: NA; size: few; DNA: TGTGCCAGCAGCTTAGAAGCAGGGCGCAATGAGCAGTTCTTC; CDR3: CASSLEAGRNEQFF
J: TRBJ1-5; V: TRBV5-1; D: TRBD1; size: NA; DNA: TGCGCCAGCAGCCTCGGGGCAGGGGGTGGCAATCAGCCCCAGCATTTT; CDR3: CASSLGAGGGNQPQHF
J: TRBJ1-1; V: TRBV27; D: NA; size: few; DNA: TGTGCCAGCAGTTTGACAGGACGCAACACTGAAGCTTTCTTT; CDR3: CASSLTGRNTEAFF
J: TRBJ1-2; V: TRBV5-1; D: TRBD1; size: NA; DNA: TGCGCCAGCAGCCCATTGGGACAGGGCCATGGCTACACCTTC; CDR3: CASSPLGQGHGYTF
J: TRBJ2-7; V: TRBV7-2; D: NA; size: NA; DNA: TGTGCCAGCAGCTTAGGGGGACACAATAAAATTTACGAGCAGTACTTC; CDR3: CASSLGGHNKIYEQYF
J: TRBJ2-1; V: TRBV7-9; D: NA; size: NA; DNA: TGTGCCAGCAGCTTTTCGTTATCAGGGGATGAGCAGTTCTTC; CDR3: CASSFSLSGDEQFF